Listed below are T cell receptor beta chains from one sample, sequenced in a study of OX40 agonist ivuxolimab in advanced cancers. Assay used: immunoSEQ multiplex PCR; TCRdb lists only in-frame clones, some missing. The sample has 90,000 to 120,000 clones; under 95% are singletons. Sequencing used CD4+ or CD8+ T cells sorted from blood, obtained in a trial of the OX40 agonist ivuxolimab. The receptors come from an adult with an advanced solid tumor such as melanoma, head and neck, liver or kidney cancer. CDR3s include the opening cysteine and the closing phenylalanine or tryptophan. A D gene is named only where the DNA matches it firmly. A row's size may be missing; if present it is once, few, many or a size class.

size,V,J,D,DNA,CDR3
NA,TRBV2,TRBJ2-5,NA,TGTGCCAGCAGTCGGGACATCTCAAAAGAGACCCAGTACTTC,CASSRDISKETQYF
NA,TRBV4-2,TRBJ2-6,NA,TGTGCCAGCAGCCAAGAACTGATCACAGCCCCTGGGTCTGGGGCCAACGTCCTGACTTTC,CASSQELITAPGSGANVLTF
NA,TRBV5-1,TRBJ2-5,NA,TGCGCCAGCAGCTCCTTGGGGGCTGGGGAGACCCAGTACTTC,CASSSLGAGETQYF
NA,TRBV5-1,TRBJ2-1,TRBD2,TGCGCCAGCAGCATCCTAGCGGGAGGTTACAATGAGCAGTTCTTC,CASSILAGGYNEQFF
NA,TRBV5-1,TRBJ2-7,NA,TGCGCCAGCAGCTTGGTCGAGCTGGGAGAGCAGTACTTC,CASSLVELGEQYF
once,TRBV7-9,TRBJ2-3,TRBD2,TGTGCCAGCAGCCGCGGACTAGCTGACGCAGATACGCAGTATTTT,CASSRGLADADTQYF
NA,TRBV12-5,TRBJ2-7,NA,TGTGCTAGTGGGATCACGGAGCCCCCCTACGAGCAGTACTTC,CASGITEPPYEQYF
NA,TRBV9,TRBJ2-1,TRBD2,TGTGCCAGCAGCGTAAGGGACGGGACTAGCGGGAGAGGTGAGCAGTTCTTC,CASSVRDGTSGRGEQFF
NA,TRBV9,TRBJ2-5,NA,TGTGCCAGCAGCGCAACGAACCAAGAGACCCAGTACTTC,CASSATNQETQYF
NA,TRBV6-5,TRBJ1-6,NA,TGTGCCAGCACCCAAGGGCTTCTCGGCGCACCCCTCCACTTT,CASTQGLLGAPLHF
NA,TRBV7-9,TRBJ2-3,TRBD2,TGTGCCATGAGTGGGACTAGCGCGTCCGATGATACGCAGTATTTT,CAMSGTSASDDTQYF
NA,TRBV4-1,TRBJ1-5,NA,TGCGCCAGCAGCCTCTTTGAGGCGAATCAGCCCCAGCATTTT,CASSLFEANQPQHF
NA,TRBV14,TRBJ2-7,NA,TGTGCCAGCAGCCAAGTCAACAGCTACGAGCAGTACTTC,CASSQVNSYEQYF
NA,TRBV28,TRBJ2-2,TRBD1,TGTGCCAGCATGGGACAGACGAACACCGGGGAGCTGTTTTTT,CASMGQTNTGELFF
NA,TRBV27,TRBJ2-7,TRBD2,TGTGCCACCTCCCATAGCGGGAGTATCTACGAGCAGTACTTC,CATSHSGSIYEQYF
NA,TRBV28,TRBJ1-1,NA,TGTGCCAGCAGTTTGGGGAGAACGAACACTGAAGCTTTCTTT,CASSLGRTNTEAFF
NA,TRBV4-2,TRBJ1-5,NA,TGTGCCAGCAGCCAAGGAGGACGGTATAGCAATCAGCCCCAGCATTTT,CASSQGGRYSNQPQHF
NA,TRBV5-1,TRBJ2-5,NA,TGCGCCAGCACATTAGCGGGACAGGGATCCGAAGAGACCCAGTACTTC,CASTLAGQGSEETQYF
once,TRBV11-3,TRBJ2-1,NA,TGTGCCAGCAGCCCAGGGGCTATTTGGTTCAGTGAGCAGTTCTTC,CASSPGAIWFSEQFF
NA,TRBV2,TRBJ1-4,NA,TGTGCCAGCAGGCGAAGGGGCGAAAAACTGTTTTTT,CASRRRGEKLFF
NA,TRBV6-6,TRBJ2-2,NA,TGTGCCAGCAGTTACCCCCGACAGGGAGGAACCGGGGAGCTGTTTTTT,CASSYPRQGGTGELFF
NA,TRBV29-1,TRBJ1-1,NA,TGCAGCGTTAAACAGGGAGGGGACACTGAAGCTTTCTTT,CSVKQGGDTEAFF
NA,TRBV30,TRBJ1-2,NA,TGTGCCTGGACTCAGGATGTGGCCTATGGCTACACCTTC,CAWTQDVAYGYTF
few,TRBV6-5,TRBJ2-7,NA,TGTGCCAGCAGTTACAATACGGGGACCCTCTACGAGCAGTACTTC,CASSYNTGTLYEQYF
NA,TRBV5-1,TRBJ2-3,NA,TGCGCCAGCAGCTTGGGGGCAGGCACAGATACGCAGTATTTT,CASSLGAGTDTQYF
NA,TRBV7-2,TRBJ2-1,NA,TGTGCCAGCAGCGCCGCCGGGAGTAACCCCTACAATGAGCAGTTCTTC,CASSAAGSNPYNEQFF